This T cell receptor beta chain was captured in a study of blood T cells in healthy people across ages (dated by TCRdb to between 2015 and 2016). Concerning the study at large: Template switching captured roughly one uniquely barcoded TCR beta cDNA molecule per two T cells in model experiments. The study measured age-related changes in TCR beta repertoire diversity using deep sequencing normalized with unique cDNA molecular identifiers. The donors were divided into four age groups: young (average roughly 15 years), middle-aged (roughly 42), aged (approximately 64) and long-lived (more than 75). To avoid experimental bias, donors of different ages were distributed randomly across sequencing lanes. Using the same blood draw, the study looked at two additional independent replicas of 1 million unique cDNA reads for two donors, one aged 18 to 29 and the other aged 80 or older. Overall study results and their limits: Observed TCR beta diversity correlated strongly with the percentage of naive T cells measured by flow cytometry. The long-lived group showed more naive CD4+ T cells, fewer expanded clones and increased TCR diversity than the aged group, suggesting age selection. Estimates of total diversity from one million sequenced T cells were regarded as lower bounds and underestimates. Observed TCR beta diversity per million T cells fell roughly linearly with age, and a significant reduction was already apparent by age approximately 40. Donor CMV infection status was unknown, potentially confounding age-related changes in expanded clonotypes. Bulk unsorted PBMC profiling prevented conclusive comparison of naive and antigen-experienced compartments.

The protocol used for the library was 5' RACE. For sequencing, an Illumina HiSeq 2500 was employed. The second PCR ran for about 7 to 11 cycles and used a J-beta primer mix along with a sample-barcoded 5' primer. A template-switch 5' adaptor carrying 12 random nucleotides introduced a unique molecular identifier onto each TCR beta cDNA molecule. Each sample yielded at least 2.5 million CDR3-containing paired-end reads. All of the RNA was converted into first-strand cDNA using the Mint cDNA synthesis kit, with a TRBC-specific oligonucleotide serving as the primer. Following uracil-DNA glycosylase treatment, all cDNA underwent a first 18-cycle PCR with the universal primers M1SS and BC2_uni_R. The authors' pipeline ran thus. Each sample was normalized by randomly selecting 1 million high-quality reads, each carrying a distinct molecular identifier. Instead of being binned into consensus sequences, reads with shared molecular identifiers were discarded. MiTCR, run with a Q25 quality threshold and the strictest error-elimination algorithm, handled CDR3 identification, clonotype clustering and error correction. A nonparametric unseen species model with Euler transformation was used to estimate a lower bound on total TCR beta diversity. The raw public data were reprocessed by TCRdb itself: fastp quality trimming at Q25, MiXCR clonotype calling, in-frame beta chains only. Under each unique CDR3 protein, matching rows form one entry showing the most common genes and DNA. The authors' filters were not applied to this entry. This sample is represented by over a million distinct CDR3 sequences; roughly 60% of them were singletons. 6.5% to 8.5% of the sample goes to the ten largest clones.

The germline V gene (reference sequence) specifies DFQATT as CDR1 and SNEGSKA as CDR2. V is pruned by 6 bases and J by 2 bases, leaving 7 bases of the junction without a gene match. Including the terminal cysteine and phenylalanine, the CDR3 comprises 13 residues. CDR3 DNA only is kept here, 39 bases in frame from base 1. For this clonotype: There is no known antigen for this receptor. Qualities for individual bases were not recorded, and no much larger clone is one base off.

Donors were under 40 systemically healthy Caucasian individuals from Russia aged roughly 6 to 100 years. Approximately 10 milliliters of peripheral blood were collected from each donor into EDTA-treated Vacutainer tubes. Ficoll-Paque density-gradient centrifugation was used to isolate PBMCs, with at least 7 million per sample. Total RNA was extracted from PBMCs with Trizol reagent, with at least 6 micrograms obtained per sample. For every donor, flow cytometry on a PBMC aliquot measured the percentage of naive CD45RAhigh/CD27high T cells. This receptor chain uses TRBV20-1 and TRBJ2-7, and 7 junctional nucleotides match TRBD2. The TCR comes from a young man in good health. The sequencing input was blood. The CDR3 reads CSATRGGAYEQYF. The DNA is TGCAGTGCCACCCGTGGGGGGGCCTACGAGCAGTACTTC.